Listed below are T cell receptor beta chains from one sample, sequenced in a study of cytomegalovirus exposure and HLA in healthy donors. TCRdb's copy holds only in-frame clones and misses some; the assay was immunoSEQ multiplex PCR. Of about 98,000 clones listed, about 81% are singletons. Sequencing used PBMCs. These TCRs come from a man aged 35-49 years in good health and CMV-seronegative. The CDR3 runs from the conserved cysteine through the conserved F or W. Fields, in order: clone size, CDR3 length, D gene, V gene, J gene, CDR3 protein, CDR3 DNA. D genes are given only for firm matches. A row's size may be missing; if present it is once, few, many or a size class.

size: -
length: 14
D: -
V: TRBV19
J: TRBJ1-1
CDR3: CASTLPGANTEAFF
DNA: TGTGCCAGTACCTTACCAGGGGCGAACACTGAAGCTTTCTTT

size: once
length: 14
D: TRBD1
V: TRBV6-5
J: TRBJ1-2
CDR3: CASSGDRESYGYTF
DNA: TGTGCCAGCAGTGGGGACAGGGAGAGCTATGGCTACACCTTC

size: -
length: 12
D: TRBD1
V: TRBV11-2
J: TRBJ1-1
CDR3: CASSRKTGWAFF
DNA: TGTGCCAGCAGCCGTAAGACAGGGTGGGCTTTCTTT

size: -
length: 14
D: TRBD2
V: TRBV30
J: TRBJ2-1
CDR3: CAWSVGTRSDEQFF
DNA: TGTGCCTGGAGTGTTGGGACTAGATCCGATGAGCAGTTCTTC

size: -
length: 14
D: -
V: TRBV7-6
J: TRBJ1-1
CDR3: CASSLARGRTEAFF
DNA: TGTGCCAGCAGCTTAGCGCGGGGCCGCACTGAAGCTTTCTTT

size: -
length: 13
D: TRBD2
V: TRBV6-5
J: TRBJ2-1
CDR3: CASSPGGAYEQFF
DNA: TGTGCCAGCTCCCCGGGGGGGGCCTATGAGCAGTTCTTC

size: few
length: 14
D: -
V: TRBV7-6
J: TRBJ2-1
CDR3: CASSLLQKANEQFF
DNA: TGTGCCAGCAGCCTCCTCCAGAAAGCGAATGAGCAGTTCTTC

size: -
length: 14
D: -
V: TRBV28
J: TRBJ1-2
CDR3: CASSLAGQYYGYTF
DNA: TGTGCCAGCAGTTTAGCAGGACAGTACTATGGCTACACCTTC

size: -
length: 12
D: -
V: TRBV6-1
J: TRBJ1-5
CDR3: CASSPSNQPQHF
DNA: TGTGCCAGCAGCCCGAGCAATCAGCCCCAGCATTTT

size: -
length: 16
D: TRBD1
V: TRBV5-6
J: TRBJ1-5
CDR3: CASSLTGVLGNQPQHF
DNA: TGTGCCAGCAGCTTGACAGGGGTCTTGGGAAATCAGCCCCAGCATTTT

size: -
length: 14
D: TRBD1
V: TRBV19
J: TRBJ2-5
CDR3: CATAKRQGTETQYF
DNA: TGTGCCACCGCAAAGAGACAGGGTACGGAGACCCAGTACTTC

size: -
length: 16
D: TRBD1
V: TRBV7-9
J: TRBJ2-7
CDR3: CASRKVTGTNFYEQYF
DNA: TGTGCCAGCAGAAAAGTGACAGGGACGAATTTCTACGAGCAGTACTTC

size: -
length: 14
D: TRBD1
V: TRBV7-9
J: TRBJ1-1
CDR3: CASSRKTGDSEAFF
DNA: TGTGCCAGCAGCCGTAAGACAGGGGACTCTGAAGCTTTCTTT

size: -
length: 12
D: -
V: TRBV7-2
J: TRBJ2-3
CDR3: CASSLASGQQYF
DNA: TGTGCCAGCAGCTTAGCGTCCGGACAGCAGTATTTT

size: -
length: 20
D: -
V: TRBV9
J: TRBJ2-2
CDR3: CASSVGGVSKGHANTGELFF
DNA: TGTGCCAGCAGCGTAGGGGGTGTCAGTAAGGGACATGCGAACACCGGGGAGCTGTTTTTT

size: -
length: 14
D: -
V: TRBV4-1
J: TRBJ1-1
CDR3: CASRSPSGNTEAFF
DNA: TGCGCCAGCAGATCTCCTTCAGGGAACACTGAAGCTTTCTTT

size: -
length: 19
D: TRBD1
V: TRBV5-6
J: TRBJ1-4
CDR3: CASSSTWTGAVATNEKLFF
DNA: TGTGCCAGCAGCTCGACGTGGACAGGGGCTGTTGCAACTAATGAAAAACTGTTTTTT

size: -
length: 13
D: -
V: TRBV5-1
J: TRBJ1-2
CDR3: CASSLEGDYGYTF
DNA: TGCGCCAGCAGCTTGGAGGGGGACTATGGCTACACCTTC